This entry lists 32 T cell receptor beta chains sequenced from one sample in a study of vaccination and CD4 T cells after COVID-19. The Oncomine TCR Beta short-read assay sequenced DNA from cultured CD4+ T cells. In TCRdb, the PCR reads were re-called with MiXCR into one record per CDR3 protein. The sample yields about 26,000 distinct CDR3 sequences, less than 45% seen once. Stated time point: late sampling 161 to 241 days after vaccination in a few convalescent patients. Documented treatment: roughly 11-day PBMC culture with coronavirus spike peptide pools or control peptides (ViraFEST assay). For these receptors, no antigen is known. Sequenced material: CD4+ T cells from blood, cultured in vitro, taken about 7 months after SARS-CoV-2 vaccination. The source of these receptors is a human donor who had recovered from COVID-19.

This clonotype has a handful of counts. The V call is TRBV6-4, the J call TRBJ2-6; D might be TRBD1 or TRBD2, each matching 5 bases. The CDR3 has 15 residues. The V gene's germline CDR1 is MRHNA and CDR2 SNTAGT. V was clipped by 0 bases and J by 2 bases, with 5 bases between them. The CDR3 spells CASSDSGAGANVLTF. The CDR3 coding sequence is TGTGCCAGCAGTGACTCGGGGGCTGGGGCCAACGTCCTGACTTTC.

This clonotype was seen more than once but under ten times. This chain links TRBV7-9 with TRBJ2-5; no reliable D call. This CDR3 region has 13 residues. In germline, CDR1 is SEHNR, CDR2 FQNEAQ (reference sequence). The V end was cut by 3 bases, the J end by 2 bases, with 7 bases between. The CDR3 protein is CASSFPAQETQYF. The CDR3 DNA is TGTGCCAGCAGCTTCCCAGCGCAAGAGACCCAGTACTTC.

CDR3 in DNA: TGTGCCAGCAGCGGACCTACTAGAGACGAGACCCAGTACTTC. It codes for CASSGPTRDETQYF. V gene TRBV2 combines with J gene TRBJ2-5; tentative D call: TRBD2 (5 bases). The germline V and J ends were trimmed by 6 bases and 5 bases, with 16 bases remaining between them. The germline gives CDR1 SNHLY, CDR2 FYNNEI. CDR3 length: 14 residues. The entire variable domain, with the rest obtained from reference TRBV2 and TRBJ2-5, is as follows: EPEVTQTPSHQVTQMGQEVILRCVPISNHLYFYWYRQILGQKVEFLVSFYNNEISEKSEIFDDQFSVERPDGSNFTLKIRSTKLEDSAMYFCASSGPTRDETQYFGPGTRLLVL.

The CDR3 nucleotides read TGTGCCAGCAAAGGGGTGAACACTGAAGCTTTCTTT. It codes for CASKGVNTEAFF. The chain employs TRBV6-1 and TRBJ1-1; the D gene is possibly TRBD1 (5 bases). The CDR3 length is 12 residues. V was trimmed by 7 bases and J by 0 bases, leaving 6 bases between them. CDR1 is MNHNS, CDR2 SASEGT, per germline.

This clonotype was observed a handful of times. V gene TRBV20-1 combines with J gene TRBJ1-5; no definite D call. V was pared by 3 bases and J by 2 bases, with 14 bases between. Germline CDR1 DFQATT, CDR2 SNEGSKA (reference sequence). CDR3 length equals 15 residues. The CDR3 region is CSASQVGIGNQPQHF. The CDR3 region has the DNA TGCAGTGCTAGCCAGGTCGGTATTGGCAATCAGCCCCAGCATTTT.

The V and J genes are TRBV7-2 and TRBJ2-3; D ambiguous. V lost 5 bases and J lost 2, with 11 bases in between. This CDR3 has 14 amino acids. Looked up from germline, CDR1 is SGHTA and CDR2 is FQGNSA. The chain's CDR3 is CASSKRRATDTQYF. The CDR3 DNA reads TGTGCCAGCAGCAAGAGACGGGCCACAGATACGCAGTATTTT. Variable domain in full (rest from reference TRBV7-2 and TRBJ2-3): GAGVSQSPSNKVTEKGKDVELRCDPISGHTALYWYRQSLGQGLEFLIYFQGNSAPDKSGLPSDRFSAERTGGSVSTLTIQRTQQEDSAVYLCASSKRRATDTQYFGPGTRLTVL.

V usage is TRBV20-1 and J usage is TRBJ1-1; no clear D gene. Trimming removed 4 bases at V and 1 base at J, with 13 bases between. Looked up from germline, CDR1 is DFQATT and CDR2 is SNEGSKA (reference sequence). CDR3 size: 14 residues. CDR3 sequence (DNA): TGCAGTGCTAAACACCGCCTGCGGAACACTGAAGCTTTCTTT. It specifies CSAKHRLRNTEAFF.

The J gene is TRBJ1-1, the V gene TRBV24-1, with 8 bases fitting TRBD1. CDR1 and CDR2 from the germline V gene are KGHDR and SFDVKD. The CDR3 spans 13 residues. V was pared by 11 bases and J by 4 bases, with 8 bases of the junction left unmatched. CDR3 loop: CAIDLDRGTEAFF. In DNA form, the CDR3 reads TGTGCCATCGACCTCGACAGGGGCACTGAAGCTTTCTTT.

This clonotype came up a few times. The chain has TRBV6-1 and TRBJ1-2; 7 bases align to TRBD1. The CDR3 consists of 12 residues. V trimming: 5 bases; J trimming: 6 bases; junction bases outside the gene matches: 3. CDR1 is MNHNS, CDR2 SASEGT, per germline. Here the CDR3 reads CASSKTGHGYTF. CDR3 sequence (DNA): TGTGCCAGCAGTAAGACAGGGCATGGCTACACCTTC.

This clonotype was counted a few times. This chain uses TRBV7-9 with TRBJ2-5; TRBD1 is a possible D gene (6 bases). The CDR3 extends over 15 amino acids. Germline CDR1 SEHNR, CDR2 FQNEAQ (reference sequence). The germline V and J ends were trimmed by 1 base and 2 bases, with 11 bases remaining between them. The DNA for the CDR3 is TGTGCCAGCAGCTTAGTCGGACAGATACAAGAGACCCAGTACTTC. Its protein product is CASSLVGQIQETQYF.

This chain links TRBV28 with TRBJ2-7; 10 positions agree with TRBD2. The CDR3 is 15 amino acids. CDR1 is MDHEN, CDR2 SYDVKM, per germline. Trimming cost V 8 bases and J 2 bases; bases outside gene matches: 9. The CDR3 sequence: CASSSGTSVTYEQYF. In nucleotides, the CDR3 is TGTGCCAGCTCGTCCGGGACTAGCGTAACCTACGAGCAGTACTTC.

This chain connects TRBV20-1 to TRBJ1-3; the D gene is possibly TRBD1 (6 bases). Trimming stripped 5 bases from V and 2 bases from J, with 13 bases between. The CDR3 contains 14 residues. CDR1 and CDR2 from the germline V gene are DFQATT and SNEGSKA (reference sequence). This chain's CDR3 is CSAGNRVAGNTIYF. CDR3 nucleotide sequence: TGCAGTGCTGGAAACAGGGTTGCTGGAAACACCATATATTTT.

This clonotype has more than one count but fewer than ten. The V and J genes are TRBV7-9 and TRBJ2-7; D not resolved. The CDR3 has 11 residues. CDR1 is SEHNR and CDR2 is FQNEAQ in the germline V gene (reference sequence). Trimming took 5 bases from V and 3 from J, leaving 5 bases between them. CDR3 protein: CASSEHYEQYF. The DNA for the CDR3 is TGTGCCAGCAGCGAACACTACGAGCAGTACTTC.

This clonotype was recorded once. This chain uses TRBV5-1 with TRBJ1-2, with 8 bases matching TRBD1. The germline V gene has CDR1 SGHRS and CDR2 YFSETQ. This CDR3 region has 13 residues. V shed 4 bases, J shed 7 bases, and the junction held 6 bases outside the gene matches. CDR3 in amino acids: CASSVMDRAGYTF. DNA of the CDR3: TGCGCCAGCAGCGTAATGGACAGGGCTGGCTACACCTTC.

The rearrangement joins TRBV6-4 to TRBJ2-1; 7 bases agree with TRBD2. Per germline, CDR1 MRHNA and CDR2 SNTAGT. J lost 5 bases, V lost 0 bases, and 4 bases had no gene match. The CDR3 spans 15 residues. In DNA form, the CDR3 reads TGTGCCAGCAGTGACTCGGGGGGAGGGCACAATGAGCAGTTCTTC. Its protein product is CASSDSGGGHNEQFF.

This clonotype has just a few counts. The V gene is TRBV27, the J gene TRBJ1-6; maybe TRBD1 (6 bases). Germline V gives CDR1 MNHEY, CDR2 SMNVEV (reference sequence). The CDR3 runs to 15 residues. Trimming cost V 0 bases and J 8 bases, with 11 bases left between them. The CDR3 sequence: CASSLSGGFDSPLHF. The DNA for the CDR3 is TGTGCCAGCAGTTTATCGGGGGGCTTTGATTCACCCCTCCACTTT.

This clonotype was seen a handful of times. The DNA for the CDR3 is TGTGCCAGCAGCTTGCCTAGCGGGAGTTACGAGCAGTACTTC. It is translated as CASSLPSGSYEQYF. This chain joins TRBV7-9 and TRBJ2-7, with 10 bases identical to TRBD2. Trimming took 3 bases from V and 4 from J; bases not matched to a gene: 3. The CDR3 spans 14 residues. Per germline, CDR1 SEHNR and CDR2 FQNEAQ (reference sequence).

This clonotype was counted a single time. The chain is built from TRBV28 and TRBJ2-1; 10 bases match TRBD2. CDR3 length: 12 amino acids. Germline-derived CDR1 and CDR2 are MDHEN and SYDVKM. The CDR3 DNA is TGTCTTACTAGCGGGGACTACAATGAGCAGTTCTTC. Its translation is CLTSGDYNEQFF. Full variable domain (outside the CDR3, taken from reference TRBV28 and TRBJ2-1): DVKVTQSSRYLVKRTGEKVFLECVQDMDHENMFWYRQDPGLGLRLIYFSYDVKMKEKGDIPEGYSVSREKKERFSLILESASTNQTSMYLCLTSGDYNEQFFGPGTRLTVL.

Only a few counts were recorded for this clonotype. The chain has TRBV20-1 and TRBJ2-7; D unresolved. CDR3 length: 14 amino acids. CDR1 is DFQATT, CDR2 SNEGSKA, per germline (reference sequence). Trimming stripped 0 bases from V and 6 bases from J, with 15 bases between. This chain's CDR3 is CSARDAQELGEQYF. The CDR3 DNA follows: TGCAGTGCTAGAGACGCGCAGGAGTTGGGCGAGCAGTACTTC.

The V gene is TRBV20-1, the J gene TRBJ1-6; no clear D. This CDR3 has 16 amino acids. V lost 5 bases to trimming and J lost 8 bases, with 22 bases between them. Germline assignment: CDR1 DFQATT and CDR2 SNEGSKA (reference sequence). CDR3 protein: CSAEKTWAGRDSPLHF. CDR3 sequence (DNA): TGCAGTGCTGAGAAAACCTGGGCCGGGAGGGATTCACCCCTCCACTTT.

This sequence joins TRBV7-9 and TRBJ2-2, with D possibly TRBD2 on 6 matching bases. The V gene's germline CDR1 is SEHNR and CDR2 FQNEAQ (reference sequence). CDR3 size: 13 residues. The V end lost 6 bases, the J end lost 6 bases, and 11 bases lay between the germline ends. This CDR3 is CASRPLASGELFF. Written as DNA, the CDR3 is TGTGCCAGCAGACCTCTAGCGTCCGGGGAGCTGTTTTTT.

The chain carries TRBV18 and TRBJ2-7; tentative D call: TRBD2 (5 bases). Between the trimmed V and J ends, which lost 0 bases and 3 bases, there was a span of 6 bases. The CDR3 length is 13 residues. Germline CDR1 reads KGHSH; CDR2 reads LQKENI. CDR3 in DNA: TGTGCCAGCTCACCACCGGGAGACTACGAGCAGTACTTC. It specifies CASSPPGDYEQYF.

V gene TRBV5-1 combines with J gene TRBJ1-1; TRBD1 might be the D (5 bases). CDR3 size: 12 residues. Trimming pared 2 bases from V and 5 bases from J, leaving 7 bases between. CDR1 and CDR2 (germline): SGHRS, YFSETQ. The CDR3 bases are TGCGCCAGCAGCTTCGGGGGAACTGAAGCTTTCTTT. It specifies CASSFGGTEAFF.

V usage is TRBV7-6 and J usage is TRBJ2-5; D is perhaps TRBD2 (6 bases). V lost 5 bases to trimming and J lost 4 bases, with 20 bases between them. This CDR3 contains 16 residues. Per germline, CDR1 SGHVS and CDR2 FNYEAQ. CDR3 DNA sequence: TGTGCCAGCAGCCCATACCAAACTAGCTTGTCAGAGACCCAGTACTTC. This translates into CASSPYQTSLSETQYF.

This rearrangement joins TRBV11-2 to TRBJ2-3; D not certain. V dropped 5 bases and J dropped 6 bases, with 12 bases sitting between them. Germline V gene lookup returns CDR1 SGHAT and CDR2 FQNNGV. This CDR3 has 13 residues. The CDR3 is CASSNPVADTQYF. Written as DNA, the CDR3 is TGTGCCAGCAGCAACCCGGTGGCGGATACGCAGTATTTT.

This clonotype turned up a few times. J is TRBJ2-7 and V is TRBV27; 9 bases align to TRBD1. Germline CDR1 reads MNHEY; CDR2 reads SMNVEV (reference sequence). The CDR3 totals 14 residues. V was clipped by 5 bases and J by 3 bases; unmatched bases: 5. The CDR3 protein is CASSMGTGRYEQYF. DNA of the CDR3: TGTGCCAGCAGTATGGGGACAGGGCGCTACGAGCAGTACTTC.

The rearrangement joins TRBV6-1 to TRBJ1-1; D remains unclear. The germline gives CDR1 MNHNS, CDR2 SASEGT. V was clipped by 2 bases and J by 1 base, with 14 bases between them. The length of the CDR3 is 16 residues. CDR3 nucleotides: TGTGCCAGCAGTGAAAACGAGGGCGTCGGGAACACTGAAGCTTTCTTT. Its protein is CASSENEGVGNTEAFF.

The gene calls are TRBV18 and TRBJ2-7; D gene uncertain. V was trimmed by 6 bases and J by 0 bases, leaving 6 bases between them. CDR1 and CDR2 (germline): KGHSH, LQKENI. This CDR3 is built from 12 residues. The DNA of the CDR3 is TGTGCCAGCTCCCTCAGCTCCTACGAGCAGTACTTC. Amino acid sequence: CASSLSSYEQYF.

Judged by abundance, this clonotype is medium-sized. The rearrangement links TRBV6-4 to TRBJ2-1, with 8 bases identical to TRBD2. With V trimmed by 0 bases and J by 8 bases, 6 bases remained unmatched. The CDR3 is 15 amino acids. The V gene's germline CDR1 is MRHNA and CDR2 SNTAGT. The CDR3 DNA is TGTGCCAGCAGTGACTCGGCGGGAGGTATGGATGAGCAGTTCTTC. Translation gives CASSDSAGGMDEQFF.

This chain uses TRBV20-1 with TRBJ2-1; no definite D call. The CDR3 has 13 amino acids. Trimming removed 5 bases from V and 9 bases from J, with 17 bases in between. Looked up from germline, CDR1 is DFQATT and CDR2 is SNEGSKA (reference sequence). The CDR3 bases are TGCAGTGCTGACCGGGCCTCCATGGGTGAGCAGTTCTTC. Amino acids: CSADRASMGEQFF.

This clonotype was detected a few times. The genes are TRBV14 and TRBJ1-1; weak D call: TRBD1 (5 bases). V was shortened by 1 base and J by 5 bases, with 8 bases between the two germline ends. This CDR3 spans 13 amino acids. Germline CDR1 is SGHDN and CDR2 is FVKESK. DNA for the CDR3: TGTGCCAGCAGCCAAGCAGGGCAAACTGAAGCTTTCTTT. This encodes CASSQAGQTEAFF.

Concerning this clonotype itself: At one end, the junction sequence differs from germline, possibly due to a read error. The chain joins TRBV11-3 to TRBJ2-5, with 14 bases aligning to TRBD2. CDR1 SGHNT and CDR2 YENEEA come from the germline V gene. The CDR3 loop spans 14 amino acids. The CDR3 nucleotides are TGTGCCAGCAGCTCAACCGGGACTAGCGGGAGACAGCACTTC. The encoded protein is CASSSTGTSGRQHF.